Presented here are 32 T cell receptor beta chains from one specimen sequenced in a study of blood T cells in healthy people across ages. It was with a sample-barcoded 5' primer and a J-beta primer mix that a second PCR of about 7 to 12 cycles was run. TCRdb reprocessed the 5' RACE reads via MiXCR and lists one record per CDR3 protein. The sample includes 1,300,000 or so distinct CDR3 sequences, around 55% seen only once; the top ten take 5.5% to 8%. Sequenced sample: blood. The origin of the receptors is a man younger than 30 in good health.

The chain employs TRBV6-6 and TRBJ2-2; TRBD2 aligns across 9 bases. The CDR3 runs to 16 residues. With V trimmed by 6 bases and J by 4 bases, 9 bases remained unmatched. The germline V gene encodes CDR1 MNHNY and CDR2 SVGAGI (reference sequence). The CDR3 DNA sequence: TGTGCCAGCAGCTCCTGGACTAGCGCTAGCACCGGGGAGCTGTTTTTT. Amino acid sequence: CASSSWTSASTGELFF.

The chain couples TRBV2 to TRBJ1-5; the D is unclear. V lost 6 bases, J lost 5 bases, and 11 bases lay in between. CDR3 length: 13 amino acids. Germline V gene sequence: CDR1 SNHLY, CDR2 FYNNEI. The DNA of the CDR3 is TGTGCCAGCAGAATAGGCGGACATCAGCCCCAGCATTTT. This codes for CASRIGGHQPQHF.

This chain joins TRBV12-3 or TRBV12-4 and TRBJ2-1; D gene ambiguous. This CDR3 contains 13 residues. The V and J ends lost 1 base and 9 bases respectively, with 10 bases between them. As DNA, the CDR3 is TGTGCCAGCAGTTTAGGCTTTGAGTTTGAGCAGTTCTTC. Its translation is CASSLGFEFEQFF.

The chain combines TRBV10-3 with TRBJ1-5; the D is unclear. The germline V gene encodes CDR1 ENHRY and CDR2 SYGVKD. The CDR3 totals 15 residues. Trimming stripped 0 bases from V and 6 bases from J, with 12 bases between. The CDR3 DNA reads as TGTGCCATCAGTGAGTCGAAAGAGGTTGGTCAGCCCCAGCATTTT. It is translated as CAISESKEVGQPQHF.

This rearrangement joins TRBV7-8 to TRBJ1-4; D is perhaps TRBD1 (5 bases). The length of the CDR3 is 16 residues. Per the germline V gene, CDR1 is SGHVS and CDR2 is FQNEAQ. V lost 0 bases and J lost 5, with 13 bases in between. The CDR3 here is CASSLASGTENEKLFF. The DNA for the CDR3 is TGTGCCAGCAGCTTAGCGTCCGGGACCGAGAATGAAAAACTGTTTTTT. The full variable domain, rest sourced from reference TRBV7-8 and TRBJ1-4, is GAGVSQSPRYKVAKRGQDVALRCDPISGHVSLFWYQQALGQGPEFLTYFQNEAQLDKSGLPSDRFFAERPEGSVSTLKIQRTQQEDSAVYLCASSLASGTENEKLFFGSGTQLSVL.

CDR3 sequence: CASSLAGANEKLFF. CDR3 nucleotide sequence: TGCGCCAGCAGCTTGGCAGGGGCTAATGAAAAACTGTTTTTT. The chain carries TRBV5-1 and TRBJ1-4; a possible D gene is TRBD1 (6 bases). This CDR3 spans 14 amino acids. CDR1 and CDR2 from the germline V gene are SGHRS and YFSETQ. Trimming removed 0 bases from V and 3 bases from J, with 6 bases in between.

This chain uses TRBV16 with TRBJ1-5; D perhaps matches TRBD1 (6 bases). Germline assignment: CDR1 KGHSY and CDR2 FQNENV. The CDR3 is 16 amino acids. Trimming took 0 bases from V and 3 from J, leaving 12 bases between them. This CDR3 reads CASSQSGGRFNQPQHF. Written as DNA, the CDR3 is TGTGCCAGCAGCCAATCGGGGGGCAGATTCAATCAGCCCCAGCATTTT.

CDR3 region: CASSLGRPHRGHSGANVLTF. The CDR3 nucleotides are TGTGCCAGCAGCTTAGGACGTCCTCACAGAGGCCACTCTGGGGCCAACGTCCTGACTTTC. This chain joins TRBV11-2 and TRBJ2-6, with D hard to call. The CDR3 extends over 20 amino acids. Germline loops: CDR1 SGHAT, CDR2 FQNNGV. V lost 1 base, J lost 0 bases, and 19 bases lay in between. The whole variable domain, filled in from reference TRBV11-2 and TRBJ2-6, reads EAGVAQSPRYKIIEKRQSVAFWCNPISGHATLYWYQQILGQGPKLLIQFQNNGVVDDSQLPKDRFSAERLKGVDSTLKIQPAKLEDSAVYLCASSLGRPHRGHSGANVLTFGAGSRLTVL.

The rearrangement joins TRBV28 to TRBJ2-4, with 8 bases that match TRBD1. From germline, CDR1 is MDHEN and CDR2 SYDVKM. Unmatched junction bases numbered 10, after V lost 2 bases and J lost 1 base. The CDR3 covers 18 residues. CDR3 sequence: CASSLQPGGLRAKNIQYF. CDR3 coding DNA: TGTGCCAGCAGTTTACAGCCAGGGGGCTTGAGGGCCAAAAACATTCAGTACTTC.

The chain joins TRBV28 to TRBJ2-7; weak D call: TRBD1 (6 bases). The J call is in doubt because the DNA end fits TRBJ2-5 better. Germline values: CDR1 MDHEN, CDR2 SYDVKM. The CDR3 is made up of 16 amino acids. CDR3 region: CASRGATGRKGETQYF. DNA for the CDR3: TGTGCCAGCAGGGGGGCAACCGGGCGTAAAGGAGAGACCCAGTACTTC.

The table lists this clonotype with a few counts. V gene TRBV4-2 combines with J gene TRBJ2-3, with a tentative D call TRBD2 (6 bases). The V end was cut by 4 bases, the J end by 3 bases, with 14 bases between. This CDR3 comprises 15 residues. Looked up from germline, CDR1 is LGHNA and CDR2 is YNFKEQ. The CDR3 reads CASSRERAQTDTQYF. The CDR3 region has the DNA TGTGCCAGCAGCCGGGAGCGGGCCCAGACAGATACGCAGTATTTT.

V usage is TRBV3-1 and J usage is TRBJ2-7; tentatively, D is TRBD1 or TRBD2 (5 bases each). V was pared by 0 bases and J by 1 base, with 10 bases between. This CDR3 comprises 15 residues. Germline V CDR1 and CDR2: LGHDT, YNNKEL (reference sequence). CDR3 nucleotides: TGTGCCAGCAGCCAAGATCCGGGACGGTCCTACGAGCAGTACTTC. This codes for CASSQDPGRSYEQYF.

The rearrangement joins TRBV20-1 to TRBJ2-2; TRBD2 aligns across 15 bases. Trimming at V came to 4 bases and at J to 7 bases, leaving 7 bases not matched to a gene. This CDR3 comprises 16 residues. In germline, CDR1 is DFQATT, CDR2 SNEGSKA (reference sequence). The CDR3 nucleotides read TGCAGTGCTAAGTCCCCGGGACTAGCGGGGGGCGGGGAGCTGTTTTTT. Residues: CSAKSPGLAGGGELFF.

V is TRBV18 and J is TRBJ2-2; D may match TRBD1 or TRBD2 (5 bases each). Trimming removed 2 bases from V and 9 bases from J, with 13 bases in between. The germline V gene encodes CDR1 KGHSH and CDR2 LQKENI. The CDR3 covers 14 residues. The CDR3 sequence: CASSPVGPTRELFF. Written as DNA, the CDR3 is TGTGCCAGCTCACCAGTGGGACCGACGAGGGAGCTGTTTTTT. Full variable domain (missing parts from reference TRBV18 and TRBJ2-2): NAGVMQNPRHLVRRRGQEARLRCSPMKGHSHVYWYRQLPEEGLKFMVYLQKENIIDESGMPKERFSAEFPKEGPSILRIQQVVRGDSAAYFCASSPVGPTRELFFGEGSRLTVL.

CDR3 sequence: CASSPTDTDTQYF. CDR3 nucleotides: TGTGCCAGCAGCCCTACCGACACAGATACGCAGTATTTT. The chain employs TRBV13 and TRBJ2-3; D ambiguous. V lost 5 bases to trimming and J lost 2 bases, with 8 bases between them. Germline V gene sequence: CDR1 PRHDT, CDR2 FYEKMQ (reference sequence). The CDR3 consists of 13 residues.

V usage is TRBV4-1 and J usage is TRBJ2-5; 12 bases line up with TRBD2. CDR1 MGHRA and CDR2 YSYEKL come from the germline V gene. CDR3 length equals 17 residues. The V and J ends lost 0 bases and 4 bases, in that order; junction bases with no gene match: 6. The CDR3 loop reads CASSQDGWTSGTETQYF. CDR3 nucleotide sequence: TGCGCCAGCAGCCAAGATGGATGGACTAGCGGGACAGAGACCCAGTACTTC.

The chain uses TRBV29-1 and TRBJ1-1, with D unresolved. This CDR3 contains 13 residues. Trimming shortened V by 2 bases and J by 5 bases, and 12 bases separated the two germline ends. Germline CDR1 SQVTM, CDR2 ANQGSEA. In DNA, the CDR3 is TGCAGCGTTGAACGGAGGTTAAGAACTGAAGCTTTCTTT. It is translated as CSVERRLRTEAFF.

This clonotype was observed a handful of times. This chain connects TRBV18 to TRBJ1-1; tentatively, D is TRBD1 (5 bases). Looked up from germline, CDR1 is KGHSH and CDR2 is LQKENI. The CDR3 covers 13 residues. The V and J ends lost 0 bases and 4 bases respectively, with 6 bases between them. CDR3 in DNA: TGTGCCAGCTCACCACCAGGGGCCACTGAAGCTTTCTTT. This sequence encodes CASSPPGATEAFF.

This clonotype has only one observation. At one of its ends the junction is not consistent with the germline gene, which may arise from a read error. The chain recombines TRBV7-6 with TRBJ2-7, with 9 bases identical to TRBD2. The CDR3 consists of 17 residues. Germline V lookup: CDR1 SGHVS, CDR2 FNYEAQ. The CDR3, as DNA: TGTGCCGGCAGCTTAGCGCATCTAGCGGGGAACTCCTACGAGCAGTACTTC. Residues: CAGSLAHLAGNSYEQYF.

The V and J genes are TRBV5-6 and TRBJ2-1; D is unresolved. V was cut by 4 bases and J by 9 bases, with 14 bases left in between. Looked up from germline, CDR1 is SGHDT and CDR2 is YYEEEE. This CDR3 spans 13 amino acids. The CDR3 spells CASSQRPLREQFF. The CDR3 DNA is TGTGCCAGCAGCCAGAGACCACTACGTGAGCAGTTCTTC. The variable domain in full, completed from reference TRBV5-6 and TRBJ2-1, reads DAGVTQSPTHLIKTRGQQVTLRCSPKSGHDTVSWYQQALGQGPQFIFQYYEEEERQRGNFPDRFSGHQFPNYSSELNVNALLLGDSALYLCASSQRPLREQFFGPGTRLTVL.

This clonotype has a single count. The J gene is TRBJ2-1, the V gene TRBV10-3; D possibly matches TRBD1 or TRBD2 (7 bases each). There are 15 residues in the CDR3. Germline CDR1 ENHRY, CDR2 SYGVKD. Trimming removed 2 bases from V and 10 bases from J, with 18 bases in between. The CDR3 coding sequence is TGTGCCATCAGTGAGGGGAGGGGGACAGTTGGCGAGCAGTTCTTC. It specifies CAISEGRGTVGEQFF.

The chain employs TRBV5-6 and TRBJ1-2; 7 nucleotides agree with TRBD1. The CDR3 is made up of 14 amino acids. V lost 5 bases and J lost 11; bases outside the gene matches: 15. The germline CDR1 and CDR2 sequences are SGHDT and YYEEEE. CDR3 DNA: TGTGCCAGCAGAGACGAGGGGGCCCTTGGTAGATACACCTTC. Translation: CASRDEGALGRYTF.

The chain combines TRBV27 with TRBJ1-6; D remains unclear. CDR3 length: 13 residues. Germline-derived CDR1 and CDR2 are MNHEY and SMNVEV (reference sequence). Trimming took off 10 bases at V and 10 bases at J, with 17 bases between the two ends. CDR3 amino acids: CATRAHGGSPLHF. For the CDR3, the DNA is TGTGCCACCCGGGCCCACGGCGGGTCACCCCTCCACTTT.

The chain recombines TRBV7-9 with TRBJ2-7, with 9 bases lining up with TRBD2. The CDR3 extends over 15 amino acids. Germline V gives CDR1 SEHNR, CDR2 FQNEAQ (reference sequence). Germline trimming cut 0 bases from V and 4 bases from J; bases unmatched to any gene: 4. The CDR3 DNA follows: TGTGCCAGCAGCTTAGCTAGCGGGGGCCCATACGAGCAGTACTTC. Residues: CASSLASGGPYEQYF.

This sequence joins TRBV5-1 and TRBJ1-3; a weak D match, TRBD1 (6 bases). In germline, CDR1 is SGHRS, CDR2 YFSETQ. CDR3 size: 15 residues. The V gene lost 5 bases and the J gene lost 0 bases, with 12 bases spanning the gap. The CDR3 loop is CASSYADSSGNTIYF. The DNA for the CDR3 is TGCGCCAGCAGTTATGCGGACAGCTCTGGAAACACCATATATTTT.

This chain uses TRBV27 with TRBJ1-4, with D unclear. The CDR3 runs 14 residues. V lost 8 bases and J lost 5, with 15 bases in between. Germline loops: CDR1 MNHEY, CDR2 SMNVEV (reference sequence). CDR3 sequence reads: CASARLLQNEKLFF. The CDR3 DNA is TGTGCCAGCGCACGCCTCCTTCAAAATGAAAAACTGTTTTTT.

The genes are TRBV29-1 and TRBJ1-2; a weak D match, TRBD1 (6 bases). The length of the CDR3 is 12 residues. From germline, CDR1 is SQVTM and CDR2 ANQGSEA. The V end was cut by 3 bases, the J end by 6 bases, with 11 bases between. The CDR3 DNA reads TGCAGCGTTGAGGAGGGGGTTAATGGCTACACCTTC. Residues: CSVEEGVNGYTF.

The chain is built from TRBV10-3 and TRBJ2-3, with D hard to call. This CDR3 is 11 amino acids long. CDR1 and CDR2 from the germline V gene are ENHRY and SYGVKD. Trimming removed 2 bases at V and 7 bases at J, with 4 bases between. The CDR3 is CAISEGNTQYF. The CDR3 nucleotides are TGTGCCATCAGTGAGGGGAATACGCAGTATTTT.

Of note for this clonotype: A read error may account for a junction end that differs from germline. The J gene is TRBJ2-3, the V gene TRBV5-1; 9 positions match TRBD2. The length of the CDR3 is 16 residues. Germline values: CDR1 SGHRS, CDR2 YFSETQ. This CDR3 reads CASSSAVGTSKDTQYF. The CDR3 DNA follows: TGCGCCAGCAGCTCGGCGGTCGGGACTAGCAAAGATACGCAGTATTTT.

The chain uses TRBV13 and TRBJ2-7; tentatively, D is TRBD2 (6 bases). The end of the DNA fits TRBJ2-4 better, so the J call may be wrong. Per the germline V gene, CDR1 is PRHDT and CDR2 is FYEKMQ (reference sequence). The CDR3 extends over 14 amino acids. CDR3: CASSSLGGENIQYF. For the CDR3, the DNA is TGTGCCAGCAGCTCTCTAGGCGGGGAAAACATTCAGTACTTC.

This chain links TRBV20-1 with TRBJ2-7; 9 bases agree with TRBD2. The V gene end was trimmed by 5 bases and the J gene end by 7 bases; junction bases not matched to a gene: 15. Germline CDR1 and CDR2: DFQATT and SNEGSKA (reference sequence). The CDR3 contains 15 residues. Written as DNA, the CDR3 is TGCAGTGCTCCGAAGGGGCTAGCGGGGCCGGAGGAGCAGTACTTC. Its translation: CSAPKGLAGPEEQYF.

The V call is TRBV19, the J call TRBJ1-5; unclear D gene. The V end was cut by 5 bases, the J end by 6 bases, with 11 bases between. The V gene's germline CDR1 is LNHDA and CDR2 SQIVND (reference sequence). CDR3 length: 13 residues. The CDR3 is CASSGFSGQPQHF. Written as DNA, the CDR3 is TGTGCCAGTAGTGGTTTCAGCGGTCAGCCCCAGCATTTT.